Shown below are 7 T cell receptor beta chains from a single sample sequenced in a study of OX40 agonist ivuxolimab in advanced cancers. Sequencing used immunoSEQ multiplex PCR; TCRdb keeps in-frame clones, though not all of them. The table has approximately 70,000 clones, 80% to 90% seen once. Sequenced material: CD4+ or CD8+ T cells sorted from blood, taken in a trial of the OX40 agonist ivuxolimab. Receptor source: an adult with an advanced solid tumor such as melanoma, head and neck, liver or kidney cancer.

The chain employs TRBV5-4 and TRBJ2-1; the match to TRBD2 covers 12 bases. J was trimmed by 9 bases and V by 0 bases; bases with no gene match: 13. Germline V gene data show CDR1 as SGHNT and CDR2 as YYREEE (reference sequence). This CDR3 region has 18 residues. Here the CDR3 reads CASSLGGPTSGSWSEQFF. The CDR3 DNA sequence: TGTGCCAGCAGCTTGGGTGGCCCGACTAGCGGGAGTTGGAGTGAGCAGTTCTTC.

The V and J genes are TRBV5-6 and TRBJ2-3; D is perhaps TRBD1 (5 bases). Trimming took off 0 bases at V and 3 bases at J, with 14 bases between the two ends. The CDR3 covers 16 residues. CDR1 is SGHDT and CDR2 is YYEEEE in the germline V gene. CDR3 in amino acids: CASSLAQGSLTDTQYF. The CDR3 DNA reads as TGTGCCAGCAGCTTGGCCCAGGGATCCTTGACAGATACGCAGTATTTT.

The chain uses TRBV19 and TRBJ1-1, with D tentatively TRBD1 (6 bases). Germline loops: CDR1 LNHDA, CDR2 SQIVND (reference sequence). The CDR3 has 13 residues. Trimming removed 8 bases at V and 4 bases at J, with 14 bases between. The CDR3 loop is CASSRGEGTEAFF. The DNA of the CDR3 is TGTGCCAGTTCCAGGGGAGAGGGCACTGAAGCTTTCTTT. Full variable domain (missing parts from reference TRBV19 and TRBJ1-1): DGGITQSPKYLFRKEGQNVTLSCEQNLNHDAMYWYRQDPGQGLRLIYYSQIVNDFQKGDIAEGYSVSREKKESFPLTVTSAQKNPTAFYLCASSRGEGTEAFFGQGTRLTVV.

The chain couples TRBV21-1 to TRBJ2-7. TRBV21-1 is a recognized pseudogene. CDR3 length equals 17 residues. DNA for the CDR3: TGTGCCAGCAGCAAACCTAGACGGGCGGTGGCTTCCTACGAGCAGTACTTC. Protein product: CASSKPRRAVASYEQYF.

This clone came up a few times. The chain couples TRBV18 to TRBJ2-1, with TRBD2 as a possible D gene (6 bases). This CDR3 contains 14 residues. Trimming cost V 3 bases and J 4 bases, with 10 bases left between them. Germline V CDR1 and CDR2: KGHSH, LQKENI. CDR3 region: CASSPGGVYNEQFF. DNA of the CDR3: TGTGCCAGCTCACCTGGAGGGGTATACAATGAGCAGTTCTTC.

This chain uses TRBV6-5 with TRBJ2-7; D gene uncertain. Germline CDR1 MNHEY, CDR2 SVGAGI. This CDR3 comprises 12 residues. Between the trimmed V and J ends, which lost 6 bases and 1 base, there was a span of 7 bases. The chain's CDR3 is CASRGNSYEQYF. Written as DNA, the CDR3 is TGTGCCAGCAGGGGTAATTCCTACGAGCAGTACTTC.

The chain is built from TRBV5-6 and TRBJ2-1; 7 bases line up with TRBD1. After removal of 0 bases from V and 4 bases from J, the junction contained 4 bases not matched to a gene. The CDR3 has 15 amino acids. Germline V CDR1 and CDR2: SGHDT, YYEEEE. The chain's CDR3 is CASSLGGQQYNEQFF. CDR3 sequence (DNA): TGTGCCAGCAGCTTGGGGGGACAGCAGTACAATGAGCAGTTCTTC.